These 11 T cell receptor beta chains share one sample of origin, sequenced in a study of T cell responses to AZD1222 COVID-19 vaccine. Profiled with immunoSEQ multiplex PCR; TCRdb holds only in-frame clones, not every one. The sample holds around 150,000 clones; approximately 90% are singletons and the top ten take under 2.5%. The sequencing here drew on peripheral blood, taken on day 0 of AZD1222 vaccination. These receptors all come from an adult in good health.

The CDR3 region is CASSIGRGRNYNEQFF. The CDR3 nucleotides are TGTGCCAGTAGTATAGGGAGGGGGAGAAACTACAATGAGCAGTTCTTC. The chain carries TRBV19 and TRBJ2-1, with D tentatively TRBD1 or TRBD2 (6 bases each). The CDR3 length is 16 residues. Germline V gene data show CDR1 as LNHDA and CDR2 as SQIVND (reference sequence). Trimming stripped 1 base from V and 3 bases from J, with 13 bases between.

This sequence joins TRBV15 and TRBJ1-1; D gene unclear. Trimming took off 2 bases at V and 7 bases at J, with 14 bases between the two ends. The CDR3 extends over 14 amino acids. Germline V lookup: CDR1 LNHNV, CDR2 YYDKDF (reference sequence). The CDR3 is CATSRRTGYFEAFF. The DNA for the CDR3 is TGTGCCACCAGCAGAAGAACTGGGTACTTTGAAGCTTTCTTT.

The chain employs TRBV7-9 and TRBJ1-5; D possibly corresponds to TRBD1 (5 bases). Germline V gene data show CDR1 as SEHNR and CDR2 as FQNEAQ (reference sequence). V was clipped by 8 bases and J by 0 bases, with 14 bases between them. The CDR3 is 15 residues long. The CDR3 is CASGPPGDSNQPQHF. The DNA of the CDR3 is TGTGCCAGCGGCCCTCCGGGGGATAGCAATCAGCCCCAGCATTTT.

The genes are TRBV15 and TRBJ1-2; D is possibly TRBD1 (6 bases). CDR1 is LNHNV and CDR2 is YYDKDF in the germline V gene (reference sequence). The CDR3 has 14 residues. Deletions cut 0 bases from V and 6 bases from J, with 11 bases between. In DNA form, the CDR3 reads TGTGCCACCAGCAGAGACCTGACAGGAGATGGCTACACCTTC. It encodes CATSRDLTGDGYTF.

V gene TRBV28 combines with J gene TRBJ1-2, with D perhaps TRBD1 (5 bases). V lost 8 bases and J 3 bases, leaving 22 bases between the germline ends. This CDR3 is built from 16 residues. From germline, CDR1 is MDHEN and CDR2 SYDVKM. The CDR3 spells CASSDPQVGGHYGYTF. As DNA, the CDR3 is TGTGCCAGCTCGGATCCGCAAGTGGGGGGTCACTATGGCTACACCTTC.

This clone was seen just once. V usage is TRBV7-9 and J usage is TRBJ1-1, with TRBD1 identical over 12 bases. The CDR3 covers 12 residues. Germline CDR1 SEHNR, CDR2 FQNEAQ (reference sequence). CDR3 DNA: TGTGCGTGTATAGGGACAGGGGGCAAAGCTTTCTTT. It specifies CACIGTGGKAFF.

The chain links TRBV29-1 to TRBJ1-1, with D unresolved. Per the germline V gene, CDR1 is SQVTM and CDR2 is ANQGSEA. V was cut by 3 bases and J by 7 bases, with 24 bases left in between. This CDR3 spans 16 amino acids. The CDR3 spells CSVDNSLGRMKGEAFF. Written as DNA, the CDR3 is TGCAGCGTTGATAACTCTCTCGGGCGGATGAAGGGTGAAGCTTTCTTT.

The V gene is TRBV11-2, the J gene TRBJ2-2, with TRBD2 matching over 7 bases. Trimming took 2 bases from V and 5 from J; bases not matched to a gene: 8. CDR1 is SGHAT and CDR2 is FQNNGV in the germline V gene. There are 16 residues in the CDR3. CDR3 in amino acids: CASSLRTGGQTGELFF. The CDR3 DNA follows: TGTGCCAGCAGCTTAAGAACGGGAGGCCAGACCGGGGAGCTGTTTTTT.

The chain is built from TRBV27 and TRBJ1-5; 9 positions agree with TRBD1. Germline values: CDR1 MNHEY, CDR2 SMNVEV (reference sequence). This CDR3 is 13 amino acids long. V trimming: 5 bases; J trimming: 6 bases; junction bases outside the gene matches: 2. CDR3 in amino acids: CASSVDRGQPQHF. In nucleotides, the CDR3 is TGTGCCAGCAGTGTGGACAGGGGTCAGCCCCAGCATTTT.

CDR3 loop: CASSPRQDSEAFF. The CDR3 DNA reads as TGTGCCAGCTCACCGAGACAGGACTCCGAAGCTTTCTTT. The J gene is TRBJ1-1, the V gene TRBV18; maybe TRBD1 (6 bases). The V gene's germline CDR1 is KGHSH and CDR2 LQKENI. V lost 3 bases, J lost 8 bases, and 13 bases lay in between. CDR3 size: 13 residues.

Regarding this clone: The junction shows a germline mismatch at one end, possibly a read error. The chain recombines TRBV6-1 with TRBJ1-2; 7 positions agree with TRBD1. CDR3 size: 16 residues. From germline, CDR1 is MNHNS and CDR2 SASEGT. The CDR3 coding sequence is TGTGCCAGCCGTGAGGCCCCGACAGGGAGTTTTTATGGCTACACCTTC. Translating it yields CASREAPTGSFYGYTF.